This paragraph covers one T cell receptor (beta chain) sequence. This entry belongs to a study of cytomegalovirus exposure and HLA in healthy donors. Germline lookup yields CDR1 KGHSH and CDR2 LQKENI. Trimming left V 0 bases short and J 4 bases short, with 9 bases between. The CDR3 loop spans 14 amino acids. The PCR employed 60 Vbeta primers together with 13 Jbeta primers. Produced via immunoSEQ multiplex PCR; TCRdb's table is partial and in-frame only. The table has a few hundred thousand clones, roughly 80% seen once; the top ten hold about 1.4%. Sequencing was carried out using PBMCs. This receptor was obtained from a girl between 5 and 17 years old in good health and CMV-seronegative. This chain connects TRBV18 to TRBJ2-5, with TRBD2 as a possible D gene (5 bases). DNA of the CDR3: TGTGCCAGCTCACCACCGAGAGGGTCAGAGACCCAGTACTTC. This gives the protein CASSPPRGSETQYF.